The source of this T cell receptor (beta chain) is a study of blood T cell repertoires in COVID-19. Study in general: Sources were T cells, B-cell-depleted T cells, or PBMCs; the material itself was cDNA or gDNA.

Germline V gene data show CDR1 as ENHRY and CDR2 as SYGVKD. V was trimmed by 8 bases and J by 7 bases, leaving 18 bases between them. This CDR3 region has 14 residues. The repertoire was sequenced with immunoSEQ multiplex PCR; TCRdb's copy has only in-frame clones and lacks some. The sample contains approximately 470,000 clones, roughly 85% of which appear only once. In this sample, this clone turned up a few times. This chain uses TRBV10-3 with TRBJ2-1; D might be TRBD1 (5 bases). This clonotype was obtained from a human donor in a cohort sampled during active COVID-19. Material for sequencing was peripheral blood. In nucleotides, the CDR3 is TGTGCCATCTCCGATTCAGGGAAATTGAATGAGCAGTTCTTC. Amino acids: CAISDSGKLNEQFF.